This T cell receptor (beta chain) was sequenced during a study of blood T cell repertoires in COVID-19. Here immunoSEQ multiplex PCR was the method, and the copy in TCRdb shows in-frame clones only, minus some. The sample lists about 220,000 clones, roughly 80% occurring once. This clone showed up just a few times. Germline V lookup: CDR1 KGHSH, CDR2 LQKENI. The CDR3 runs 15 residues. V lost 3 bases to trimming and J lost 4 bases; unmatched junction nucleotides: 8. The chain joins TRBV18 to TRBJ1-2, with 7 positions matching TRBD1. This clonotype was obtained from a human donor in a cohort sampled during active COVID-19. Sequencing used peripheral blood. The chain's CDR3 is CASSPLDRHFYGYTF. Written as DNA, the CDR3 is TGTGCCAGCTCACCGTTGGACAGGCACTTCTATGGCTACACCTTC.